This is a list of T cell receptor beta chains from one sample in a study of blood T cell repertoires in COVID-19. Some clones are missing from TCRdb's copy, which holds only in-frame ones; the method was immunoSEQ multiplex PCR. Of approximately 200,000 clones listed, around 90% were seen once; the top ten hold about 1.7%. Source material: peripheral blood. The receptors shown here come from a man between 65 and 80 years old with acute or convalescent COVID-19. The conserved cysteine and the conserved F or W are not part of the CDR3 here. Some rows have no size entry. The others give once, few or many, or a class for an expanded clone.

CDR3aa,abundance,v_gene
ASRKEPYWPQH,few,TRBV2
ASSIAGITGELF,-,TRBV19
ASSLRQGMNTEAF,-,TRBV5-4
ASSLLGFGEGTEAF,-,TRBV27
ATSDMGTSVAGELF,once,TRBV24-1
ASSVSSGRASEQF,once,TRBV9
ASSIGDRVSQPQH,-,TRBV19
ASSERTSGTVSYEQY,-,TRBV19
ASSLGQVRADTQY,-,TRBV5-1
ASSQAGYEQY,-,TRBV3-1/TRBV3-2
SVGEDRFLRGEQF,-,TRBV29-1
ASSPPGRAHYEQY,-,TRBV5-4
EYRGAGTKTQY,-,TRBV6-4
ASSSTGDSEKLF,-,TRBV28
ASSLGRGTDTQY,once,TRBV5-1
ASSIREQAGSPLH,-,TRBV19
ASSQDETSGRRRHYNEQF,-,TRBV3-1/TRBV3-2
ASSLRLAGGPGHYNEQF,-,TRBV27
ASSPSEDQPQH,once,TRBV7-8
ASSLERTGELF,-,TRBV7-6
ASIPRDKFRNEQY,-,TRBV6-5
ASSVAGTSGRAGTGELF,-,TRBV9
ASSYWGGSRTGELF,-,TRBV6-5
ASSRTATGITGNTIY,-,TRBV19
ASSLFAPAGSPLH,once,TRBV28
ATSPTSGDSYNEQF,-,TRBV24-1
ASSPGTGRYGYT,once,TRBV7-8
ASSPLPVGSSSEAF,-,TRBV18
ASSATGGVGPLH,-,TRBV9
ASSLRASAGELF,-,TRBV7-3
ASRGDLQTDTQY,-,TRBV5-1
ASSPRDRFTYEQY,few,TRBV3-1/TRBV3-2
ASSVTGGAAEAF,-,TRBV2
ASSQDSYTEAF,-,TRBV6-2/TRBV6-3